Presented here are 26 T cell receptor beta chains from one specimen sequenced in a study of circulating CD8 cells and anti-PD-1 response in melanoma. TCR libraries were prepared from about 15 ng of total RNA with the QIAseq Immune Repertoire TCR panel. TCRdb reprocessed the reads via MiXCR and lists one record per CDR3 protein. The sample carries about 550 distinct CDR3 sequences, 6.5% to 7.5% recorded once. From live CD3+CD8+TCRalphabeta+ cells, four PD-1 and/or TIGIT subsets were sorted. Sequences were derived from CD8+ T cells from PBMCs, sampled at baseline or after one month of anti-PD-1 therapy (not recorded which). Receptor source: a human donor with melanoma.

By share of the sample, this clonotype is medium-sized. CDR3 residues: CAISDLGRGAYEQYF. The CDR3 DNA follows: TGTGCCATCAGTGACCTAGGCAGGGGGGCCTACGAGCAGTACTTC. J is TRBJ2-7 and V is TRBV10-3; TRBD1 is a possible D gene (7 bases). The germline CDR1 and CDR2 sequences are ENHRY and SYGVKD. This CDR3 spans 15 amino acids. The germline V and J ends were trimmed by 3 bases and 2 bases, with 14 bases remaining between them.

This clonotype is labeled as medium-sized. The CDR3 DNA sequence: TGTGCCTGGAGTGAGGCAGTCCTAAGTGGCTACACCTTC. This codes for CAWSEAVLSGYTF. This chain joins TRBV30 and TRBJ1-2; no clear D gene. CDR3 length: 13 amino acids. CDR1 is GTSNPN and CDR2 is SVGIG in the germline V gene (reference sequence). Trimming took 1 base from V and 7 from J, leaving 13 bases between them. Full variable domain (remainder filled in from reference TRBV30 and TRBJ1-2): SQTIHQWPATLVQPVGSPLSLECTVEGTSNPNLYWYRQAAGRGLQLLFYSVGIGQISSEVPQNLSASRPQDRQFILSSKKLLLSDSGFYLCAWSEAVLSGYTFGSGTRLTVV.

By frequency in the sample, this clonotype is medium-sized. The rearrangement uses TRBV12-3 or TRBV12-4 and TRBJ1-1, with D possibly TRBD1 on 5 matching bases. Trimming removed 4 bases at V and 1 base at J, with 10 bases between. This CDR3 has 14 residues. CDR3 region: CASSWMGTNTEAFF. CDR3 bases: TGTGCCAGCAGTTGGATGGGGACGAACACTGAAGCTTTCTTT.

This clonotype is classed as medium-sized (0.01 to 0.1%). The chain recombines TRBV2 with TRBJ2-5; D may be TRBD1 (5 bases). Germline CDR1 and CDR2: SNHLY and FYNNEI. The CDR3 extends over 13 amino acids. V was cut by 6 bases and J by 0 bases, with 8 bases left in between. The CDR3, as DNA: TGTGCCAGCAGGGGGCCCGACCAAGAGACCCAGTACTTC. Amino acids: CASRGPDQETQYF.

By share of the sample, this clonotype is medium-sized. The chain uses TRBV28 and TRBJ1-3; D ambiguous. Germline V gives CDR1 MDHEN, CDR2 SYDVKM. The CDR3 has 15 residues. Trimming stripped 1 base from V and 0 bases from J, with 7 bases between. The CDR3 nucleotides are TGTGCCAGCAGTTTATTGAGGCTCTCTGGAAACACCATATATTTT. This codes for CASSLLRLSGNTIYF. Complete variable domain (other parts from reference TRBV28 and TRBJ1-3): DVKVTQSSRYLVKRTGEKVFLECVQDMDHENMFWYRQDPGLGLRLIYFSYDVKMKEKGDIPEGYSVSREKKERFSLILESASTNQTSMYLCASSLLRLSGNTIYFGEGSWLTVV.

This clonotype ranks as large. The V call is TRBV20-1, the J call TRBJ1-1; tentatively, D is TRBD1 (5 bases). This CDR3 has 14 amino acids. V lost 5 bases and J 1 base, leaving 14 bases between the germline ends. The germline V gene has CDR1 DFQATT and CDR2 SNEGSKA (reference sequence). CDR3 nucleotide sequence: TGCAGTGCTTTTGTAGGGGATTGGAACACTGAAGCTTTCTTT. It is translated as CSAFVGDWNTEAFF.

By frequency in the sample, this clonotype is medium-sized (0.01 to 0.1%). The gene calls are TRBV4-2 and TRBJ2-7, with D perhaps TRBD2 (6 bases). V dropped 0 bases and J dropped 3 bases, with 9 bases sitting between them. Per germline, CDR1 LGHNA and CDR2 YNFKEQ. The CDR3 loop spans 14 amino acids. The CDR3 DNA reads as TGTGCCAGCAGCCAAGACGGGACTGGCTACGAGCAGTACTTC. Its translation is CASSQDGTGYEQYF.

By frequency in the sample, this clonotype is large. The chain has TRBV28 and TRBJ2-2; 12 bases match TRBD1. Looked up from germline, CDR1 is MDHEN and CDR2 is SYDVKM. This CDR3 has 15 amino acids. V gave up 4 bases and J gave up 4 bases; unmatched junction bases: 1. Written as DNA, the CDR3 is TGTGCCAGCAGTTCGGGACAGGGGGCCACCGGGGAGCTGTTTTTT. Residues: CASSSGQGATGELFF.

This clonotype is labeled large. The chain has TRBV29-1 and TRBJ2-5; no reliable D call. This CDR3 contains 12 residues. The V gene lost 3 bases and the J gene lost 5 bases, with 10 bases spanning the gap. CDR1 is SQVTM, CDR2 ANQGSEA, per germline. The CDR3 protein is CSVEFSRETQYF. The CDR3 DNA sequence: TGCAGCGTTGAGTTTAGCAGGGAGACCCAGTACTTC.

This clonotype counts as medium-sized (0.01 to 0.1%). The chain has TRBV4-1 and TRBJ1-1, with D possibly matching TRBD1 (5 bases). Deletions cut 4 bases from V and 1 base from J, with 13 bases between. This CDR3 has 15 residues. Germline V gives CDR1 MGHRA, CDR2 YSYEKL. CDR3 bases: TGCGCCAGCAGCCCATGGGACGGACGGAACACTGAAGCTTTCTTT. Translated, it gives CASSPWDGRNTEAFF.

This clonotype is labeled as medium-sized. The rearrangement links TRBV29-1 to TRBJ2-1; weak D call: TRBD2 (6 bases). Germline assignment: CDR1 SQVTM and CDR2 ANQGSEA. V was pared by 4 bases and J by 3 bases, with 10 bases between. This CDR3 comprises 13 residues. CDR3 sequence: CSVAGGDYNEQFF. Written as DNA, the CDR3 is TGCAGCGTTGCCGGGGGAGACTACAATGAGCAGTTCTTC.

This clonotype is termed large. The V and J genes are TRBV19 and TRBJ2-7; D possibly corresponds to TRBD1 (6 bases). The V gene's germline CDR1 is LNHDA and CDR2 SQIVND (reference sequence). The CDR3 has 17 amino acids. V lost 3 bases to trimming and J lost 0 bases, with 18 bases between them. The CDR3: CASSMEKGDTYSYEQYF. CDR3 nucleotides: TGTGCCAGTAGTATGGAGAAGGGGGACACTTACTCCTACGAGCAGTACTTC.

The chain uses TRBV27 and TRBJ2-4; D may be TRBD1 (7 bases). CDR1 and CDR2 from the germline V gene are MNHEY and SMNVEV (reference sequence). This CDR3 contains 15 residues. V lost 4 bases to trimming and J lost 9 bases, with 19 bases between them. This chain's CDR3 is CASSSIQGRGGIQYF. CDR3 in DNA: TGTGCCAGCAGTTCCATACAGGGGCGGGGTGGCATTCAGTACTTC.

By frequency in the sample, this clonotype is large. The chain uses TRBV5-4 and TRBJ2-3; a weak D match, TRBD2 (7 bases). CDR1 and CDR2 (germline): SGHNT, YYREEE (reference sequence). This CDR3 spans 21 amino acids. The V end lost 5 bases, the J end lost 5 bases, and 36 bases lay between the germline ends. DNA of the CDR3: TGTGCCAGCAGAGGACCCCTAAACTCGGGGACACACGTAGCGGGTGGAGATACGCAGTATTTT. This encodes CASRGPLNSGTHVAGGDTQYF.

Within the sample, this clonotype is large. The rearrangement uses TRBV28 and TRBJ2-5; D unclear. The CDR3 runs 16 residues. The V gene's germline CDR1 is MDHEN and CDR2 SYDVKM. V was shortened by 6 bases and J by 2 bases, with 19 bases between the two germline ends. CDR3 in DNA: TGTGCCAGCAGCCACTCACGGGCCTTCCCACAAGAGACCCAGTACTTC. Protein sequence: CASSHSRAFPQETQYF.

The CDR3 DNA reads TGCAGTGCTGGAAACACAGGGCTGTCCCACGAGCAGTACTTC. Translation gives CSAGNTGLSHEQYF. The genes are TRBV20-1 and TRBJ2-7, with a weak D call TRBD1 (6 bases). Trimming stripped 5 bases from V and 5 bases from J, with 19 bases between. The CDR3 is 14 amino acids. CDR1 DFQATT and CDR2 SNEGSKA come from the germline V gene (reference sequence).

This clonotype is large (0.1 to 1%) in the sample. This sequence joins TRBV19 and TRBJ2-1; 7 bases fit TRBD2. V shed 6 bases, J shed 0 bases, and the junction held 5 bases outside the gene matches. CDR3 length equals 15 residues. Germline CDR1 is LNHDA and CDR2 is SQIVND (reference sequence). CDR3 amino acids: CASSSSGHSYNEQFF. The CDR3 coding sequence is TGTGCCAGTAGCTCTAGCGGTCACTCCTACAATGAGCAGTTCTTC.

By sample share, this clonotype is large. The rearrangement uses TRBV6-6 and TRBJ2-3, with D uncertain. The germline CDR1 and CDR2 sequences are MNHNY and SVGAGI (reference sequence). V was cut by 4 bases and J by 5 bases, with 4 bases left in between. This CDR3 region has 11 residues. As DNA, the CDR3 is TGTGCCAGCAGTTGGGGAGATACGCAGTATTTT. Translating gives CASSWGDTQYF.

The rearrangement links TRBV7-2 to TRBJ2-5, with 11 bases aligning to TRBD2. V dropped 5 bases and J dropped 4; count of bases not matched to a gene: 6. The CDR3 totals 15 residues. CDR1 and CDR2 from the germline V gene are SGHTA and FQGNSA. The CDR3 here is CTSSNLAGGSETQYF. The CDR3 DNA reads TGTACCAGCAGCAACCTAGCGGGGGGTTCAGAGACCCAGTACTTC.

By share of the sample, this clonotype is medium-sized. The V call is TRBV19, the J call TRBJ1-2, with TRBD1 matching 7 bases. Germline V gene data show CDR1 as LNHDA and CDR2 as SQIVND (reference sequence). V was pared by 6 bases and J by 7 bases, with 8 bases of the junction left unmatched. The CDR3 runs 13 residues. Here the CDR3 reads CASRGGQKIGYTF. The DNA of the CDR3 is TGTGCCAGTAGAGGGGGACAGAAAATTGGCTACACCTTC.

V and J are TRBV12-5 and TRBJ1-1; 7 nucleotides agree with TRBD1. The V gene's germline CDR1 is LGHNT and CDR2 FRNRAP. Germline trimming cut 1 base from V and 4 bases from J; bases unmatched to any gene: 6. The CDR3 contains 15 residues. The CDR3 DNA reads TGTGCTAGTGGTTTGGACCGGGACAGCCCCACTGAAGCTTTCTTT. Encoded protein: CASGLDRDSPTEAFF.

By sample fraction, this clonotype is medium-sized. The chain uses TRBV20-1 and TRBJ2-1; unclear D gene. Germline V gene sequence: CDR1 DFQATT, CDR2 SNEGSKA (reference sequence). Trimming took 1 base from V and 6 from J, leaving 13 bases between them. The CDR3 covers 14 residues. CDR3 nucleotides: TGCAGTGCTAGAGGGGCTAGGGAATCCAATGAGCAGTTCTTC. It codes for CSARGARESNEQFF.

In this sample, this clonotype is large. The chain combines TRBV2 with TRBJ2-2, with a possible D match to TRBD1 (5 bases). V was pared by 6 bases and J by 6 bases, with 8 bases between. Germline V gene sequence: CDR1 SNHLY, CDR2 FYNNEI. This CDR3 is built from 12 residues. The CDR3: CASSQGSGELFF. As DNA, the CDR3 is TGTGCCAGCAGCCAGGGTTCCGGGGAGCTGTTTTTT.

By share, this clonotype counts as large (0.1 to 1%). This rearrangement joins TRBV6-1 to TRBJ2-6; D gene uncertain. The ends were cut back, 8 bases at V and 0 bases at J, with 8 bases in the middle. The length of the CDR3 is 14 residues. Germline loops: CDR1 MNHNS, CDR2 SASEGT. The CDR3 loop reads CASGLSSGANVLTF. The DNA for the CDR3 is TGTGCCAGCGGGCTTAGCTCTGGGGCCAACGTCCTGACTTTC.

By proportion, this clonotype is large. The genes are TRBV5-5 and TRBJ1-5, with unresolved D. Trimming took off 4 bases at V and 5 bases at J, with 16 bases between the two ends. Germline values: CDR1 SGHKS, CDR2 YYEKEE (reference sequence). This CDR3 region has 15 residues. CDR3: CASSPKRFFDQPQHF. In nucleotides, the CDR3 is TGTGCCAGCAGCCCTAAAAGGTTCTTCGATCAGCCCCAGCATTTT. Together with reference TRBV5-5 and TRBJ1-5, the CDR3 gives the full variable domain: DAGVTQSPTHLIKTRGQQVTLRCSPISGHKSVSWYQQVLGQGPQFIFQYYEKEERGRGNFPDRFSARQFPNYSSELNVNALLLGDSALYLCASSPKRFFDQPQHFGDGTRLSIL.

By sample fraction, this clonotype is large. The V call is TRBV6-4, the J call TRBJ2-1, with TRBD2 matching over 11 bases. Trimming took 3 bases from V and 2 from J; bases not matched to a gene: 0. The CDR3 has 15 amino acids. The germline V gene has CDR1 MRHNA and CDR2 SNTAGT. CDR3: CASSDSGGAYNEQFF. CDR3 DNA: TGTGCCAGCAGTGATAGCGGGGGGGCCTACAATGAGCAGTTCTTC.